The sequence of this T cell receptor beta chain was determined in a study of T cells in narcolepsy. Profiling relied on immunoSEQ multiplex PCR, and the TCRdb table lists in-frame clones only, not all of them. In the table there are around 35,000 clones, 75% to 85% of which are singletons. The germline V gene encodes CDR1 SGHNT and CDR2 YYREEE (reference sequence). V was clipped by 0 bases and J by 4 bases, with 7 bases between them. The CDR3 consists of 13 residues. Input material: CD45RA- memory CD4+ T cells from PBMCs. The receptor was derived from a human donor with narcolepsy. V and J are TRBV5-4 and TRBJ1-1; D is undetermined. CDR3 sequence (DNA): TGTGCCAGCAGCTTGGAGGTTTCCACTGAAGCTTTCTTT. It translates to CASSLEVSTEAFF.